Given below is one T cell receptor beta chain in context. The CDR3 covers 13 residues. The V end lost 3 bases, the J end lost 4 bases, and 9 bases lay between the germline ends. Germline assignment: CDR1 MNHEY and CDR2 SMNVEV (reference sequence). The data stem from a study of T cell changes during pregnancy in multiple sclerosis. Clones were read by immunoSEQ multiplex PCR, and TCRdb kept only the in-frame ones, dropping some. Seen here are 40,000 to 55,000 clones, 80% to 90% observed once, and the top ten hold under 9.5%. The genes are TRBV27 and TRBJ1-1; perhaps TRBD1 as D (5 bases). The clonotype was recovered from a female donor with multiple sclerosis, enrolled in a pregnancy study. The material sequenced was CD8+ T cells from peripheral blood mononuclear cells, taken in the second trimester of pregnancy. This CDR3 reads CASSLGGTTEAFF. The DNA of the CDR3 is TGTGCCAGCAGTTTGGGGGGGACCACTGAAGCTTTCTTT.